The present TCR beta chain was sequenced within a study of identical twins. Regarding the study as a whole: High-abundance cord blood beta clonotypes had fewer insertions; memory repertoires showed none. Sequences that were out-of-frame, alpha and twin-shared displayed an excess of low generation probability. For monozygotic twins, models underestimated out-of-frame TCR alpha sharing.

This clonotype was counted at least ten times. The antigen remains unidentified. From germline, CDR1 is SEHNR and CDR2 FQNEAQ (reference sequence). This CDR3 is built from 14 residues. Trimming took 8 bases from V and 1 from J; bases not matched to a gene: 3. TCRdb re-derived calls from the 5' RACE reads in MiXCR, one entry per CDR3 protein. This sample has approximately 690,000 distinct CDR3 sequences, with 5.5% to 6.5% found just once. The chain is built from TRBV7-9 and TRBJ1-1; 11 nucleotides line up with TRBD1. This receptor was identified in a young man in good health. Sequencing input: naive T cells sorted from blood. CDR3 DNA: TGTGCCAGCGGGGGGACAGGGGGGAACACTGAAGCTTTCTTT. Translation: CASGGTGGNTEAFF.